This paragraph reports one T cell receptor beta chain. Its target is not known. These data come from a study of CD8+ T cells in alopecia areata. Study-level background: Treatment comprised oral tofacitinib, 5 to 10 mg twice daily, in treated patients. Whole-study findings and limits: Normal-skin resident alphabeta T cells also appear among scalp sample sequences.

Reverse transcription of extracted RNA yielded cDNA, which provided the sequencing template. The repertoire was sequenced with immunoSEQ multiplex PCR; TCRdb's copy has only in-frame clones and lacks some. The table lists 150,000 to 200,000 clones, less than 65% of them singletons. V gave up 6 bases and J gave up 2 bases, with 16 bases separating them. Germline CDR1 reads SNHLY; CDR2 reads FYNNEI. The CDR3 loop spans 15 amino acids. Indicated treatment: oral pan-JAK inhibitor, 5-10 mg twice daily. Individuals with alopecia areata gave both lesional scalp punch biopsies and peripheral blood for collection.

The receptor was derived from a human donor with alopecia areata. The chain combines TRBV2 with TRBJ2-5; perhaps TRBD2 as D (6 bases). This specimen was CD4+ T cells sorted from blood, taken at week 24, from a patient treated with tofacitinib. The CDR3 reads CASSFSTSGQETQYF. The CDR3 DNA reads TGTGCCAGCAGCTTTAGTACCAGCGGGCAAGAGACCCAGTACTTC.